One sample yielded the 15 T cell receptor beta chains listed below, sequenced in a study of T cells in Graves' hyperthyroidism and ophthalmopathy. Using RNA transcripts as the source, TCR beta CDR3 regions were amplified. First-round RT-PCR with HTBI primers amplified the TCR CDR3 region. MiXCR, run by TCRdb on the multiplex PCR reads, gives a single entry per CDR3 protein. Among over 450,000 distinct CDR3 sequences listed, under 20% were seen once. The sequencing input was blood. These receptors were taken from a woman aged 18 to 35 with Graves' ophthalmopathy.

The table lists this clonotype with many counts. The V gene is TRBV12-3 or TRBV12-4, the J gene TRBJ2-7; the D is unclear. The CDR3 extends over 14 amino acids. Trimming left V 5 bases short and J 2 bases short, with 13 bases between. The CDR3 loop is CASSVSGPAYEQYF. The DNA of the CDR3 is TGTGCCAGCAGTGTCTCCGGGCCCGCCTACGAGCAGTACTTC.

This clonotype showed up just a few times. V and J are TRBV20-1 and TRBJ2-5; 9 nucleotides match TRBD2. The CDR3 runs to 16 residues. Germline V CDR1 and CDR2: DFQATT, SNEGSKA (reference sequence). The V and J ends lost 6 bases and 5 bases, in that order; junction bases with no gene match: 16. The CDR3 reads CSAPRMGGRAEETQYF. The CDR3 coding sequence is TGCAGTGCGCCAAGAATGGGCGGGAGGGCCGAGGAGACCCAGTACTTC.

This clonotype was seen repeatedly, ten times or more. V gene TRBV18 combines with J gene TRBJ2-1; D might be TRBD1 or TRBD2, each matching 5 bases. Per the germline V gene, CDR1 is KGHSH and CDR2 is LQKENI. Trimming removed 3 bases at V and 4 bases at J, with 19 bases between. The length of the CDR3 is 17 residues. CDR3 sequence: CASSPPRELRLYNEQFF. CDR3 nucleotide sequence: TGTGCCAGCTCACCGCCCAGGGAATTGAGACTATACAATGAGCAGTTCTTC.

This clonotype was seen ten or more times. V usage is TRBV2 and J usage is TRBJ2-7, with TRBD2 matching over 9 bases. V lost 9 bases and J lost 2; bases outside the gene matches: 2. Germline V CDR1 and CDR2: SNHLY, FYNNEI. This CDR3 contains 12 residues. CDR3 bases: TGTGCCAGTCAGCGGGAGGCCTACGAGCAGTACTTC. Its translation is CASQREAYEQYF.

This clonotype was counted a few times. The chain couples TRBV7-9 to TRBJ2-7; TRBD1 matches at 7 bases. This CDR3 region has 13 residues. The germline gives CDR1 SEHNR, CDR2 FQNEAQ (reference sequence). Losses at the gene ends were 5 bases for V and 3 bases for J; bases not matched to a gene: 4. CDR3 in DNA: TGTGCCAGCAGCCCGGACAGGTACTACGAGCAGTACTTC. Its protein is CASSPDRYYEQYF.

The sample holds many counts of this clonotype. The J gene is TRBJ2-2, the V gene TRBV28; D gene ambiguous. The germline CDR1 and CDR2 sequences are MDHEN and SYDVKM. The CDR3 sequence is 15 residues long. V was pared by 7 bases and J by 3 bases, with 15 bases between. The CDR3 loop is CASTPTRSDTGELFF. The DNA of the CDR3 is TGTGCCAGCACCCCAACCAGGTCGGACACCGGGGAGCTGTTTTTT.

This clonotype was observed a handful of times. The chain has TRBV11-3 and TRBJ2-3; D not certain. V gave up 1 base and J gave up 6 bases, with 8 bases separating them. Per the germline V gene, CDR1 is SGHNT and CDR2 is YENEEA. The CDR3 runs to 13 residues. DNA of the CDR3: TGTGCCAGCAGCTTAGGACGCTACGATACGCAGTATTTT. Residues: CASSLGRYDTQYF.

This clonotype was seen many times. The CDR3 reads CSARDHRGRRDTQYF. CDR3 DNA sequence: TGCAGTGCTAGAGATCACAGGGGGCGTAGAGATACGCAGTATTTT. This chain connects TRBV20-1 to TRBJ2-3; the match to TRBD1 covers 9 bases. The CDR3 length is 15 residues. With V trimmed by 0 bases and J by 5 bases, 6 bases remained unmatched. Germline loops: CDR1 DFQATT, CDR2 SNEGSKA (reference sequence).

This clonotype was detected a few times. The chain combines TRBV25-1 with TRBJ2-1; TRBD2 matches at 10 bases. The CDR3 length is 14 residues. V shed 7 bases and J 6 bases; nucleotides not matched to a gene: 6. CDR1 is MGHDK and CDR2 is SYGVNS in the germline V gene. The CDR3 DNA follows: TGTGCCAGCAAAAGCGGGGGGGCCTTCAATGAGCAGTTCTTC. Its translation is CASKSGGAFNEQFF.

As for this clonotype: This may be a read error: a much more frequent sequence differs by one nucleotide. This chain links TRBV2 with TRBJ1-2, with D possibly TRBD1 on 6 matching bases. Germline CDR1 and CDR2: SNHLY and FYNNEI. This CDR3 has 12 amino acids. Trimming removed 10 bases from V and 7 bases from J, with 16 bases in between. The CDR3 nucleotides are TGTGCCAAGACAGGCGGCAGTGGTGGCTACACCTTC. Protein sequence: CAKTGGSGGYTF.

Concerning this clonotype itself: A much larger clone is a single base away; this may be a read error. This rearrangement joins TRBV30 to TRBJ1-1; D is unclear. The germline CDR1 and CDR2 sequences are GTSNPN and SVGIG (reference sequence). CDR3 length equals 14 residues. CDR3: CARSGPSQNTEAFF. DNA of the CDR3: TGTGCCCGGAGTGGCCCTTCGCAGAACACTGAAGCTTTCTTT.

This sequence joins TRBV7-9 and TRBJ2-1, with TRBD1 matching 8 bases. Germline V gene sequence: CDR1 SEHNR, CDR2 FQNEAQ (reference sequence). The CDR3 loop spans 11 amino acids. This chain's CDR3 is CMSGGNNEQFF. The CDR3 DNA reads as TGTATGTCAGGGGGCAACAATGAGCAGTTCTTC.

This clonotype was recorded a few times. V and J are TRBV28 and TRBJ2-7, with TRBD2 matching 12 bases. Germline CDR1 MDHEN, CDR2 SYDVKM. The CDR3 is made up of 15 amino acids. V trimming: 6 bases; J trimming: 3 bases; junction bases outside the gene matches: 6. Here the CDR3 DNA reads TGTGCCAGCAGCACTAGCGGGAGGCATCACTACGAGCAGTACTTC. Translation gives CASSTSGRHHYEQYF.

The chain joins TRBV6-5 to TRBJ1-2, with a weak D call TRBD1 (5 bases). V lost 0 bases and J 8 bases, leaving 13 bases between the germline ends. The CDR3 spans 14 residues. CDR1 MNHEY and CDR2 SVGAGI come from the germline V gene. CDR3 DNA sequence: TGTGCCAGCAGTTACTCGTGGGGCAGGATCGGCTACACCTTC. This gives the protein CASSYSWGRIGYTF.

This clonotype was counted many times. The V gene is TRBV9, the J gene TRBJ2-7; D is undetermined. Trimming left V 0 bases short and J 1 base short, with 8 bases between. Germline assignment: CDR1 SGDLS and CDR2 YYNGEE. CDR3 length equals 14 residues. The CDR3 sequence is CASSVAGASYEQYF. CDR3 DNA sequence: TGTGCCAGCAGCGTAGCCGGTGCGTCCTACGAGCAGTACTTC.